The rows below give T cell receptor beta chains drawn from one sample of a study of shared clonotypes between healthy human individuals. The repertoire was sequenced with immunoSEQ multiplex PCR; TCRdb's copy has only in-frame clones and lacks some. The table records millions of clones, about 95% of them present only once. Sequencing input: naive CD8+ T cells sorted from blood. Receptor source: a man aged 18 to 30 in good health. Both conserved end residues are part of each CDR3. A D gene is named only where the DNA matches it firmly. Size tells how often a clone was seen (once, few, many) or the class of an expanded clone, and some rows leave it out.

d_gene: NA; abundance: NA; v_gene: TRBV5-1; j_gene: TRBJ1-2; CDR3nt: TGCGCCAGCAGGAGTTCTCCGAACTATGGCTACACCTTC; CDR3aa: CASRSSPNYGYTF
d_gene: NA; abundance: NA; v_gene: TRBV28; j_gene: TRBJ2-7; CDR3nt: TGTGCCAGCAGCATAAACTCTTTAAGCTACGAGCAGTACTTC; CDR3aa: CASSINSLSYEQYF
d_gene: NA; abundance: NA; v_gene: TRBV4-3; j_gene: TRBJ2-3; CDR3nt: TGCGCCAGCAGCCAAAGTCTCCCGACAACTAGCACAGATACGCAGTATTTT; CDR3aa: CASSQSLPTTSTDTQYF
d_gene: NA; abundance: NA; v_gene: TRBV11-2; j_gene: TRBJ1-4; CDR3nt: TGTGCCAGCAGCTTAGATAGGCAGGCAACTAATGAAAAACTGTTTTTT; CDR3aa: CASSLDRQATNEKLFF
d_gene: TRBD1; abundance: NA; v_gene: TRBV18; j_gene: TRBJ1-6; CDR3nt: TGTGCCAGCTCACCTGGACAGGGGTTCAATTCACCCCTCCACTTT; CDR3aa: CASSPGQGFNSPLHF
d_gene: NA; abundance: NA; v_gene: TRBV10-1; j_gene: TRBJ1-3; CDR3nt: TGCGCCAGCAGTGAGTCTGGACCCGGGAGAAACACCATATATTTT; CDR3aa: CASSESGPGRNTIYF
d_gene: TRBD1; abundance: NA; v_gene: TRBV28; j_gene: TRBJ2-1; CDR3nt: TGTGCCAGCAGTTTCAGGGGGCCCTACAATGAGCAGTTCTTC; CDR3aa: CASSFRGPYNEQFF
d_gene: NA; abundance: NA; v_gene: TRBV6-6; j_gene: TRBJ2-1; CDR3nt: TGTGCCAGCAGTTACTCGAAAGGGGGATATGAGCAGTTCTTC; CDR3aa: CASSYSKGGYEQFF
d_gene: TRBD2; abundance: NA; v_gene: TRBV11-2; j_gene: TRBJ2-5; CDR3nt: TGTGCCAGCAGCTTCCCCGATTGGCTAGCGGGAGATTACCAAGAGACCCAGTACTTC; CDR3aa: CASSFPDWLAGDYQETQYF
d_gene: NA; abundance: once; v_gene: TRBV9; j_gene: TRBJ2-3; CDR3nt: TGTGCCAGCAGCGGGGGGGCTAGCCTCACAGATACGCAGTATTTT; CDR3aa: CASSGGASLTDTQYF
d_gene: NA; abundance: NA; v_gene: TRBV19; j_gene: TRBJ1-1; CDR3nt: TGTGCCAGTAGTATGGCGGGGGGTGAAGCTTTCTTT; CDR3aa: CASSMAGGEAFF
d_gene: NA; abundance: NA; v_gene: TRBV9; j_gene: TRBJ2-7; CDR3nt: TGTGCCAGCAGCGTAGGGGGGGAAACCTACGAGCAGTACTTC; CDR3aa: CASSVGGETYEQYF
d_gene: NA; abundance: once; v_gene: TRBV7-6; j_gene: TRBJ2-3; CDR3nt: TGTGCCAGCAGCGCTCCGGGACAAATCACAGATACGCAGTATTTT; CDR3aa: CASSAPGQITDTQYF
d_gene: NA; abundance: NA; v_gene: TRBV4-3; j_gene: TRBJ2-7; CDR3nt: TGCGCCAGCAGCCAAGACAGGGTATCATCCTACGAGCAGTACTTC; CDR3aa: CASSQDRVSSYEQYF
d_gene: NA; abundance: NA; v_gene: TRBV4-2; j_gene: TRBJ2-3; CDR3nt: TGTGCCAGCAGCCAAGGGCTCACAGATACGCAGTATTTT; CDR3aa: CASSQGLTDTQYF
d_gene: TRBD2; abundance: NA; v_gene: TRBV7-2; j_gene: TRBJ2-7; CDR3nt: TGTGCCAGCAGCCCGGGTTGGCTAGCGGGATTTAACTCCTACGAGCAGTACTTC; CDR3aa: CASSPGWLAGFNSYEQYF
d_gene: NA; abundance: NA; v_gene: TRBV5-4; j_gene: TRBJ2-7; CDR3nt: TGTGCCAGCAGCTTTGGAGGGAGCTCCTACGAGCAGTACTTC; CDR3aa: CASSFGGSSYEQYF
d_gene: NA; abundance: NA; v_gene: TRBV13; j_gene: TRBJ1-6; CDR3nt: TGTGCCAGCAGCTCGGACGGTTCTAATTCACCCCTCCACTTT; CDR3aa: CASSSDGSNSPLHF
d_gene: NA; abundance: NA; v_gene: TRBV7-6; j_gene: TRBJ2-1; CDR3nt: TGTGCCAGCAGCCCAGTGGCCTTCAATGAGCAGTTCTTC; CDR3aa: CASSPVAFNEQFF
d_gene: TRBD2; abundance: NA; v_gene: TRBV7-9; j_gene: TRBJ2-1; CDR3nt: TGTGCCAGCAGCCGATTAAGGTACAGCGGGAGCTCCTACAATGAGCAGTTCTTC; CDR3aa: CASSRLRYSGSSYNEQFF
d_gene: TRBD1; abundance: NA; v_gene: TRBV5-6; j_gene: TRBJ2-5; CDR3nt: TGTGCCAGCAGCCAGGGGACAGGGCAAGAGACCCAGTACTTC; CDR3aa: CASSQGTGQETQYF
d_gene: NA; abundance: NA; v_gene: TRBV28; j_gene: TRBJ2-2; CDR3nt: TGTGCCAGCAGTTTACAGGGGAACACCGGGGAGCTGTTTTTT; CDR3aa: CASSLQGNTGELFF
d_gene: TRBD2; abundance: NA; v_gene: TRBV7-9; j_gene: TRBJ2-1; CDR3nt: TGTGCCAGCAGCTCGCCCTGGGTAGCGGGTAATGAGCAGTTCTTC; CDR3aa: CASSSPWVAGNEQFF
d_gene: TRBD1; abundance: NA; v_gene: TRBV6-5; j_gene: TRBJ2-5; CDR3nt: TGTGCCAGCAGTGACAGGGGTCCGCAAGAGACCCAGTACTTC; CDR3aa: CASSDRGPQETQYF
d_gene: TRBD1; abundance: NA; v_gene: TRBV7-9; j_gene: TRBJ1-1; CDR3nt: TGTGCCAGCAGCTTAGCAGAAACAGGGGAGAACACTGAAGCTTTCTTT; CDR3aa: CASSLAETGENTEAFF
d_gene: NA; abundance: NA; v_gene: TRBV10-3; j_gene: TRBJ1-1; CDR3nt: TGTGCCATCAGCCCAAAACGGGGACTCACTGAAGCTTTCTTT; CDR3aa: CAISPKRGLTEAFF
d_gene: TRBD1; abundance: NA; v_gene: TRBV30; j_gene: TRBJ1-6; CDR3nt: TGTGCCTGGACGGACAGGGTTTCACCCCTCCACTTT; CDR3aa: CAWTDRVSPLHF
d_gene: NA; abundance: NA; v_gene: TRBV4-3; j_gene: TRBJ2-7; CDR3nt: TGCGCCAGCAGCCAGGGGACCGGTAGCAGGTACGAGCAGTACTTC; CDR3aa: CASSQGTGSRYEQYF